The TCR beta chain described here comes from a study of TIL therapy for anti-PD-1-resistant metastatic lung cancer. Time point defined: pre-treatment sample, taken before nivolumab and TIL therapy. With 2 bases removed from V and 7 bases from J, the gap between germline ends came to 18 bases. The germline CDR1 and CDR2 sequences are MNHEY and SMNVEV (reference sequence). The CDR3 extends over 16 amino acids. Sequencing used immunoSEQ v3. Measured with immunoSEQ multiplex PCR; TCRdb has only the in-frame clones, and not every one. The sample has some 52,000 clones, less than 80% seen once. The specimen comprised blood, sampled at baseline. The TCR was taken from a woman between 25 and 85 years old with non-small cell lung cancer. The rearrangement uses TRBV27 and TRBJ1-5, with D perhaps TRBD1 (6 bases). CDR3 region: CASSLRAGVAGQPQHF. DNA for the CDR3: TGTGCCAGCAGTTTAAGGGCAGGGGTTGCTGGGCAGCCCCAGCATTTT.